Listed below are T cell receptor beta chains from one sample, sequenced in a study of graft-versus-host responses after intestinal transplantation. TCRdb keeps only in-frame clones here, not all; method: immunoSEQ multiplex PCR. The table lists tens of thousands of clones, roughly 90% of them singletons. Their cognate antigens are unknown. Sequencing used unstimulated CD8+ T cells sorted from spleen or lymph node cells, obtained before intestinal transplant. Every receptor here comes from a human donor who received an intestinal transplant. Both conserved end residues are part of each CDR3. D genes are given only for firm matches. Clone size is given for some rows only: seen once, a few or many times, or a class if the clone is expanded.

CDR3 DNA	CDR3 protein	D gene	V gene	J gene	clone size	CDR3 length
TGTGCCAGTAGTATAGATGCAGGGCCTTCGAACACCGGGGAGCTGTTTTTT	CASSIDAGPSNTGELFF	.	TRBV19	TRBJ2-2	.	17
TGTGCCAGCAGCCTCGGGGGAGGTACGCAGTATTTT	CASSLGGGTQYF	.	TRBV7-9	TRBJ2-3	.	12
TGTGCCAGCAGGGCGGACAGGGGGCTTTTGAACACTGAAGCTTTCTTT	CASRADRGLLNTEAFF	TRBD1	TRBV2	TRBJ1-1	.	16
TGTGCCAGCAGTCCCACCCCGGGGGAGGAGGTCAATGGCTACACCTTC	CASSPTPGEEVNGYTF	.	TRBV28	TRBJ1-2	.	16
TGTGCCAGCAGCTTAAAGGGGGTTCGAGTCTATGGCTACACCTTC	CASSLKGVRVYGYTF	.	TRBV7-2	TRBJ1-2	.	15
TGCGCCAGCAGCTTGATCGGACTAGCGGGAGGAGGGGAGCAGTTCTTC	CASSLIGLAGGGEQFF	TRBD2	TRBV5-1	TRBJ2-1	.	16
TGTGCCAGCAGTTACTTTTCCTGGGACTACAACAATGAGCAGTTCTTC	CASSYFSWDYNNEQFF	TRBD2	TRBV6-6	TRBJ2-1	.	16
TGTGCCAGCAGTGATCGGGCAGATACGCAGTATTTT	CASSDRADTQYF	.	TRBV2	TRBJ2-3	.	12
TGTGCCAGCAGCGAACTAGCGCCCGACCGGGATACGCAGTATTTT	CASSELAPDRDTQYF	TRBD2	TRBV7-8	TRBJ2-3	.	15
TGTGCCAGCAGCTTAGTGGTAGAGCTCAATGAGCAGTTCTTC	CASSLVVELNEQFF	.	TRBV11-2	TRBJ2-1	.	14
TGTGCCAGCAGCCTGACCGGGGTCACGCAGTATTTT	CASSLTGVTQYF	.	TRBV14	TRBJ2-3	.	12
TGTGCCAGCAGCTTAGCTGTCCACGAGCAGTACTTC	CASSLAVHEQYF	.	TRBV11-2	TRBJ2-7	.	12
TGTGCCTGGAGTGCGACAGGGTTCTATGGCTACACCTTC	CAWSATGFYGYTF	TRBD1	TRBV30	TRBJ1-2	few	13
TGCGCCAGCAGCCTGAGACAGTTCTCTCAGCACACAGATACGCAGTATTTT	CASSLRQFSQHTDTQYF	.	TRBV4-1	TRBJ2-3	.	17
TGTGCCAGCAGCTCCTCACAGGGGGCGCTTGGCTACACCTTC	CASSSSQGALGYTF	TRBD1	TRBV5-6	TRBJ1-2	.	14
TGTGCCAGCAATATTGACAGGGCGGGCAATGAGCAGTTCTTC	CASNIDRAGNEQFF	TRBD1	TRBV6-1	TRBJ2-1	.	14
TGTGCCAGCAGTGAATCGGCAGATACGCAGTATTTT	CASSESADTQYF	.	TRBV2	TRBJ2-3	.	12
TGTGCCAGCAGCTTAGAGGTAGCCGCAGATACGCAGTATTTT	CASSLEVAADTQYF	.	TRBV7-9	TRBJ2-3	.	14
TGTGCCAGTAGTATTCAGGGGACGAACACTGAAGCTTTCTTT	CASSIQGTNTEAFF	.	TRBV19	TRBJ1-1	.	14
TGTGCCAGCAGTTTCGACAGGGCTAGCACAGATACGCAGTATTTT	CASSFDRASTDTQYF	TRBD1	TRBV28	TRBJ2-3	.	15
TGCGCCAGCAGCCGAACGAAGCTCCCGGACAGAAAAGACAATGAGCAGTTCTTC	CASSRTKLPDRKDNEQFF	.	TRBV4-1	TRBJ2-1	.	18
TGTGCCAGCTCACCGGACAGGGGGGCGTATGGCTACACCTTC	CASSPDRGAYGYTF	TRBD1	TRBV18	TRBJ1-2	.	14
TGTGCCACCCGAGGGGGAGCGACAGATGAGCAGTTCTTC	CATRGGATDEQFF	.	TRBV27	TRBJ2-1	once	13
TGTGCTAGTGGCACCCAGGGGGCGGGCACTGAAGCTTTCTTT	CASGTQGAGTEAFF	TRBD1	TRBV12-5	TRBJ1-1	.	14
TGTGCCAGCAGCTTCGGACTGGGACTAGCGGGGGGTAATGAGCAGTTCTTC	CASSFGLGLAGGNEQFF	TRBD2	TRBV7-2	TRBJ2-1	.	17
TGCAGCGTTGGTACAGGGAACTACGAGCAGTACTTC	CSVGTGNYEQYF	.	TRBV29-1	TRBJ2-7	.	12
TGTGCCAGCAGCTTGCTAAGAGAGGGGAGGGACTATGGCTACACCTTC	CASSLLREGRDYGYTF	.	TRBV5-6	TRBJ1-2	.	16
TGCGCCAGCAGCCAGGATCTAGCGGGGGGTTACAATGAGCAGTTCTTC	CASSQDLAGGYNEQFF	TRBD2	TRBV4-3	TRBJ2-1	.	16
TGCGCCAGCAGTGCTGTATACGAGCAGTACTTC	CASSAVYEQYF	.	TRBV10-2	TRBJ2-7	few	11
TGTGCCAGCAGCTTAGCCGGGAGCTCCTACAATGAGCAGTTCTTC	CASSLAGSSYNEQFF	.	TRBV7-8	TRBJ2-1	.	15
TGCGCCAGCAGCCAAGGGGCCACCAGTGCGCAGTATTTT	CASSQGATSAQYF	.	TRBV4-1	TRBJ2-3	.	13
TGTGCCTGGAGTACGACAGGGGGGTTCCCCTACGAGCAGTACTTC	CAWSTTGGFPYEQYF	TRBD1	TRBV30	TRBJ2-7	.	15
TGTGCCAGCAGCTTGGGGACAGGGGTTCCTGAAGCTTTCTTT	CASSLGTGVPEAFF	TRBD1	TRBV11-2	TRBJ1-1	.	14
TGTGCCAGTAGTCTCCTGATGGAGGCGTACGACGAAAAACTGTTTTTT	CASSLLMEAYDEKLFF	.	TRBV19	TRBJ1-4	.	16
TGCGCCAGCAGCTTGGCCCCGGTGAACACTGAAGCTTTCTTT	CASSLAPVNTEAFF	.	TRBV5-1	TRBJ1-1	.	14